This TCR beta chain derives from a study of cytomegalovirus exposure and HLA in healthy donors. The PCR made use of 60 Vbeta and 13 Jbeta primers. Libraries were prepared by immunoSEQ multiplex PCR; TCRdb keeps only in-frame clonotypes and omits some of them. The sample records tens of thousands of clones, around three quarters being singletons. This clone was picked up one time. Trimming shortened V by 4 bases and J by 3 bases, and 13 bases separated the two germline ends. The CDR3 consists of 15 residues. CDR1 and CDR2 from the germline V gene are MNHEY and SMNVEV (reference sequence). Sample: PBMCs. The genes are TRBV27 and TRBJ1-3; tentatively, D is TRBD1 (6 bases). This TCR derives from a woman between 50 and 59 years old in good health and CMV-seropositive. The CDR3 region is CASSSKGTFGNTIYF. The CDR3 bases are TGTGCCAGCAGTTCTAAGGGGACATTTGGAAACACCATATATTTT.